These 26 T cell receptor beta chains came from one sample sequenced in a study of blood T cell repertoires in COVID-19. The assay was immunoSEQ multiplex PCR, and TCRdb's table has in-frame clones only and misses some. The sample shows 290,000 or so clones, around nine tenths of them seen only once. Source material: PBMCs or T cells enriched from blood (not recorded which). These receptors came from a woman aged 18 to 35 who had recovered from COVID-19.

The genes are TRBV7-6 and TRBJ2-1; no reliable D call. The length of the CDR3 is 15 residues. V was cut by 1 base and J by 5 bases, with 12 bases left in between. The germline CDR1 and CDR2 sequences are SGHVS and FNYEAQ. CDR3: CASSLVFSSHNEQFF. The DNA of the CDR3 is TGTGCCAGCAGCTTAGTTTTCAGTTCCCACAATGAGCAGTTCTTC.

The CDR3 DNA reads TGTGCCATCAATAAAATACAGGGGTTTGGGAACACTGAAGCTTTCTTT. Amino acids: CAINKIQGFGNTEAFF. The chain has TRBV27 and TRBJ1-1; 7 nucleotides match TRBD1. CDR1 MNHEY and CDR2 SMNVEV come from the germline V gene (reference sequence). The CDR3 totals 16 residues. J was trimmed by 1 base and V by 10 bases; bases with no gene match: 15.

The chain recombines TRBV2 with TRBJ2-5; D perhaps matches TRBD2 (5 bases). The CDR3 is 15 residues long. Trimming cost V 3 bases and J 2 bases, with 13 bases left between them. Germline-derived CDR1 and CDR2 are SNHLY and FYNNEI. In nucleotides, the CDR3 is TGTGCCAGCAGTGAGGACTTTGGGGAACAAGAGACCCAGTACTTC. Protein sequence: CASSEDFGEQETQYF.

This sequence joins TRBV18 and TRBJ1-2; 8 bases map to TRBD1. The germline V gene encodes CDR1 KGHSH and CDR2 LQKENI. CDR3 length equals 13 residues. V dropped 5 bases and J dropped 8; count of bases not matched to a gene: 7. The CDR3 is CASSVDREEGYTF. The CDR3 DNA is TGTGCCAGCTCAGTGGACAGGGAGGAGGGCTACACCTTC. Supplemented by reference TRBV18 and TRBJ1-2, the full variable domain reads NAGVMQNPRHLVRRRGQEARLRCSPMKGHSHVYWYRQLPEEGLKFMVYLQKENIIDESGMPKERFSAEFPKEGPSILRIQQVVRGDSAAYFCASSVDREEGYTFGSGTRLTVV.

This clone has more than one count but fewer than ten. The chain has TRBV18 and TRBJ2-1; 9 bases are shared with TRBD2. The CDR3 contains 18 residues. V gave up 1 base and J gave up 9 bases; unmatched junction bases: 16. Germline CDR1 is KGHSH and CDR2 is LQKENI. CDR3 amino acids: CASSPLEPQREESPEQFF. Written as DNA, the CDR3 is TGTGCCAGCTCACCACTGGAGCCGCAGCGGGAGGAGAGTCCTGAGCAGTTCTTC.

This clone was picked up a small number of times. The chain combines TRBV3-1 (or the pseudogene TRBV3-2) with TRBJ2-2; 7 positions match TRBD2. V trimming: 7 bases; J trimming: 0 bases; junction bases outside the gene matches: 8. Germline V gene sequence: CDR1 LGHDT, CDR2 YNNKEL (reference sequence). The CDR3 spans 16 residues. The chain's CDR3 is CASKPSGYANTGELFF. CDR3 DNA: TGTGCCAGCAAGCCTAGCGGATACGCGAACACCGGGGAGCTGTTTTTT.

The chain combines TRBV7-3 with TRBJ2-2; D unclear. This CDR3 region has 17 residues. The germline CDR1 and CDR2 sequences are SGHTA and FQGTGA. The ends were cut back, 4 bases at V and 1 base at J, with 16 bases in the middle. The CDR3 DNA reads TGTGCCAGCAGCTCATCCGTACAGCCCCAGAACACCGGGGAGCTGTTTTTT. Translated, it gives CASSSSVQPQNTGELFF.

The rearrangement joins TRBV6-5 to TRBJ1-2; D is undetermined. This CDR3 comprises 11 residues. Germline lookup yields CDR1 MNHEY and CDR2 SVGAGI. V was clipped by 6 bases and J by 8 bases, with 10 bases between them. The CDR3 reads CASREGWGYTF. CDR3 coding DNA: TGTGCCAGCAGAGAGGGCTGGGGCTACACCTTC.

In this sample, this clone turned up a few times. V gene TRBV7-9 combines with J gene TRBJ1-6; 7 nucleotides match TRBD1. The CDR3 has 14 residues. Germline V gene sequence: CDR1 SEHNR, CDR2 FQNEAQ (reference sequence). The V and J ends lost 5 bases and 6 bases, in that order; junction bases with no gene match: 4. The CDR3 DNA sequence: TGTGCCAGCAGCACTGGGACAGTTAATTCACCCCTCCACTTT. Protein sequence: CASSTGTVNSPLHF.

This chain connects TRBV28 to TRBJ2-7; D perhaps matches TRBD1 (6 bases). Germline V gives CDR1 MDHEN, CDR2 SYDVKM. The V end lost 7 bases, the J end lost 1 base, and 11 bases lay between the germline ends. This CDR3 comprises 13 residues. The CDR3 DNA reads as TGTGCCAGCACTGAGACAGGTTCCTACGAGCAGTACTTC. It encodes CASTETGSYEQYF.

J is TRBJ1-5 and V is TRBV28, with D perhaps matching TRBD1 (5 bases). The CDR3 is made up of 15 amino acids. Trimming removed 5 bases at V and 2 bases at J, with 13 bases between. Per the germline V gene, CDR1 is MDHEN and CDR2 is SYDVKM. The CDR3 protein is CASSRGGGGNQPQHF. As DNA, the CDR3 is TGTGCCAGCAGTCGCGGGGGGGGTGGCAATCAGCCCCAGCATTTT.

The CDR3 reads CASSLGTGGDEKLFF. CDR3 DNA: TGTGCCAGTAGTCTCGGGACAGGGGGCGATGAAAAACTGTTTTTT. This chain uses TRBV19 with TRBJ1-4, with TRBD1 matching 12 bases. V shed 5 bases and J 6 bases; nucleotides not matched to a gene: 4. This CDR3 has 15 amino acids. Germline V gives CDR1 LNHDA, CDR2 SQIVND (reference sequence).

The chain couples TRBV4-1 to TRBJ1-1, with D hard to call. The germline CDR1 and CDR2 sequences are MGHRA and YSYEKL. The germline V and J ends were trimmed by 1 base and 5 bases, with 11 bases remaining between them. The CDR3 runs to 14 residues. The CDR3 reads CASSQVRRGTEAFF. DNA for the CDR3: TGCGCCAGCAGCCAAGTACGGCGAGGAACTGAAGCTTTCTTT.

The rearrangement uses TRBV24-1 and TRBJ2-1, with 12 bases aligning to TRBD2. This CDR3 region has 15 residues. Unmatched junction bases numbered 7, after V lost 5 bases and J lost 9 bases. Per the germline V gene, CDR1 is KGHDR and CDR2 is SFDVKD. In DNA, the CDR3 is TGTGCCACCAGTGGACTAGCGGGAGTGGCATCTGAGCAGTTCTTC. It codes for CATSGLAGVASEQFF.

This chain joins TRBV7-2 and TRBJ2-7; D not certain. The CDR3 has 14 amino acids. Germline V lookup: CDR1 SGHTA, CDR2 FQGNSA. V lost 1 base and J lost 3, with 10 bases in between. Here the CDR3 DNA reads TGTGCCAGCAGCTTAGGATTACGCGACTACGAGCAGTACTTC. As protein: CASSLGLRDYEQYF. Full variable domain (rest looked up from reference TRBV7-2 and TRBJ2-7): GAGVSQSPSNKVTEKGKDVELRCDPISGHTALYWYRQSLGQGLEFLIYFQGNSAPDKSGLPSDRFSAERTGGSVSTLTIQRTQQEDSAVYLCASSLGLRDYEQYFGPGTRLTVT.

This chain connects TRBV11-2 to TRBJ2-7; D might be TRBD1 (6 bases). Trimming removed 1 base from V and 7 bases from J, with 20 bases in between. The CDR3 is 16 amino acids. The germline V gene has CDR1 SGHAT and CDR2 FQNNGV. Here the CDR3 DNA reads TGTGCCAGCAGCTTAGGTTTGGACAGACCTTCCCGGGAGCAGTACTTC. This sequence encodes CASSLGLDRPSREQYF.

V gene TRBV10-3 combines with J gene TRBJ1-3; D unresolved. The CDR3 loop spans 13 amino acids. The V and J ends lost 7 bases and 0 bases respectively, with 7 bases between them. Germline V lookup: CDR1 ENHRY, CDR2 SYGVKD. CDR3 nucleotides: TGTGCCATCACGCGGCCCTCTGGAAACACCATATATTTT. Translated: CAITRPSGNTIYF.

The chain combines TRBV3-1 (or the pseudogene TRBV3-2) with TRBJ2-1; 10 bases agree with TRBD1. The V gene end was trimmed by 4 bases and the J gene end by 8 bases; junction bases not matched to a gene: 8. CDR3 length: 15 residues. In germline, CDR1 is LGHDT, CDR2 YNNKEL (reference sequence). The CDR3 DNA is TGTGCCAGCAGCCTTGGGACAGGGGAGTTCTATGAGCAGTTCTTC. It is translated as CASSLGTGEFYEQFF.

This chain's CDR3 is CASSLYRGQETQYF. Here the CDR3 DNA reads TGCGCCAGCAGCTTGTACAGGGGCCAAGAGACCCAGTACTTC. The chain is built from TRBV5-1 and TRBJ2-5, with 7 bases identical to TRBD1. Germline CDR1 is SGHRS and CDR2 is YFSETQ. This CDR3 comprises 14 residues. V lost 1 base and J lost 1; bases outside the gene matches: 1.

This clone showed up just once. The rearrangement joins TRBV18 to TRBJ1-1; D remains unclear. This CDR3 has 14 residues. Germline lookup yields CDR1 KGHSH and CDR2 LQKENI. V gave up 2 bases and J gave up 5 bases, with 12 bases separating them. The CDR3 reads CASSPNGKGTEAFF. In DNA form, the CDR3 reads TGTGCCAGCTCACCAAACGGGAAAGGGACTGAAGCTTTCTTT.

At least ten counts were recorded for this clone. The V and J genes are TRBV28 and TRBJ2-3; TRBD2 agrees at 8 bases. Unmatched junction bases numbered 7, after V lost 10 bases and J lost 1 base. The length of the CDR3 is 14 residues. Germline V gene sequence: CDR1 MDHEN, CDR2 SYDVKM. In DNA form, the CDR3 reads TGTGCCACCGCTAGAGCGGGGGGCACAGATACGCAGTATTTT. This translates into CATARAGGTDTQYF. Together with reference TRBV28 and TRBJ2-3, the CDR3 gives the full variable domain: DVKVTQSSRYLVKRTGEKVFLECVQDMDHENMFWYRQDPGLGLRLIYFSYDVKMKEKGDIPEGYSVSREKKERFSLILESASTNQTSMYLCATARAGGTDTQYFGPGTRLTVL.

The chain has TRBV7-9 and TRBJ1-5, with D unclear. The germline gives CDR1 SEHNR, CDR2 FQNEAQ (reference sequence). The V end was cut by 3 bases, the J end by 6 bases, with 6 bases between. This CDR3 is 12 amino acids long. CDR3 in amino acids: CASSFGGQPQHF. CDR3 sequence (DNA): TGTGCCAGCAGCTTCGGCGGTCAGCCCCAGCATTTT.

This sequence joins TRBV9 and TRBJ2-7, with D possibly matching TRBD1 (5 bases). CDR1 and CDR2 from the germline V gene are SGDLS and YYNGEE. CDR3 length: 15 residues. V lost 0 bases and J lost 2, with 12 bases in between. CDR3 sequence: CASSVGWGPTYEQYF. Written as DNA, the CDR3 is TGTGCCAGCAGCGTAGGGTGGGGCCCGACCTACGAGCAGTACTTC.

The chain carries TRBV18 and TRBJ2-7; TRBD1 matches at 7 bases. Per germline, CDR1 KGHSH and CDR2 LQKENI. V gave up 3 bases and J gave up 3 bases; unmatched junction bases: 5. The CDR3 spans 14 residues. CDR3: CASSPEGGGYEQYF. The CDR3 bases are TGTGCCAGCTCACCGGAAGGGGGCGGCTACGAGCAGTACTTC.

This chain connects TRBV15 to TRBJ1-2, with a weak D call TRBD1 (6 bases). This CDR3 has 16 amino acids. V lost 1 base, J lost 2 bases, and 14 bases lay in between. Per the germline V gene, CDR1 is LNHNV and CDR2 is YYDKDF (reference sequence). CDR3 residues: CATSRGEGRGNYGYTF. The CDR3 DNA reads as TGTGCCACCAGCAGAGGGGAGGGCAGGGGAAACTATGGCTACACCTTC.

The genes are TRBV28 and TRBJ2-1; TRBD2 agrees at 11 bases. With 2 bases clipped from V and 3 bases from J, the junction kept 3 bases outside the gene matches. CDR1 is MDHEN, CDR2 SYDVKM, per germline. The length of the CDR3 is 16 residues. DNA of the CDR3: TGTGCCAGCAGTTTAGTAGCGGGAGGGTTCTACAATGAGCAGTTCTTC. It yields the protein CASSLVAGGFYNEQFF.